Shown below are 21 T cell receptor beta chains from a single sample sequenced in a study of blood T cell repertoires in COVID-19. The protocol was immunoSEQ multiplex PCR, while the TCRdb copy is restricted to in-frame clones and leaves out a portion. The sample lists some 190,000 clones, roughly 90% occurring once. Sequencing input: peripheral blood. These receptors came from a man aged 18 to 29 with active or convalescent COVID-19.

The V and J genes are TRBV6-5 and TRBJ1-1; 9 nucleotides agree with TRBD1. The CDR3 totals 14 residues. Germline V gives CDR1 MNHEY, CDR2 SVGAGI. V lost 11 bases and J lost 2; bases outside the gene matches: 9. The CDR3 nucleotides read TGTGCCCAGGACAGGGGAGGATCAAACACTGAAGCTTTCTTT. It is translated as CAQDRGGSNTEAFF.

Notes on this clone: Other DNA variants within this sample encode the same CDR3. The J gene is TRBJ1-5, the V gene TRBV3-1 (or the pseudogene TRBV3-2); no clear D. Germline CDR1 LGHDT, CDR2 YNNKEL (reference sequence). Trimming stripped 1 base from V and 4 bases from J, with 8 bases between. The CDR3 is made up of 14 amino acids. Here the CDR3 DNA reads TGTGCCAGCAGCCAAGCGGCGGGAAATCAGCCCCAGCATTTT. It encodes CASSQAAGNQPQHF.

The J gene is TRBJ1-1, the V gene TRBV11-1; maybe TRBD1 (5 bases). There are 13 residues in the CDR3. Germline V CDR1 and CDR2: SGHAT, FQDESV (reference sequence). V lost 8 bases and J lost 3, with 13 bases in between. The CDR3 here is CASDPGGYTEAFF. The CDR3 nucleotides read TGTGCCAGCGACCCGGGGGGATACACTGAAGCTTTCTTT.

V gene TRBV21-1 combines with J gene TRBJ2-7; the table names TRBD2, a call not compared with the DNA. TRBV21-1 is a known pseudogene. The CDR3 covers 16 residues. The CDR3, as DNA: TGTGCCAGCAGCAAAGATTGGAGTGGACTAGACTACGAGCAGTACTTC. It is translated as CASSKDWSGLDYEQYF.

This clone was counted a few times. CDR3 protein: CASSQDGTSENEQFF. The CDR3 DNA sequence: TGTGCCAGCAGCCAAGATGGGACTAGCGAGAATGAGCAGTTCTTC. The chain carries TRBV3-1 (or the pseudogene TRBV3-2) and TRBJ2-1; 10 bases are a match to TRBD2. Germline V gene sequence: CDR1 LGHDT, CDR2 YNNKEL (reference sequence). J gave up 7 bases and V 0 bases, and 3 bases lay outside the gene matches. The CDR3 is 15 residues long.

The chain recombines TRBV27 with TRBJ1-6; 7 bases fit TRBD1. J gave up 7 bases and V 8 bases, and 23 bases lay outside the gene matches. The CDR3 extends over 19 amino acids. The V gene's germline CDR1 is MNHEY and CDR2 SMNVEV (reference sequence). The CDR3 loop is CASPAPGQRTRRINSPLHF. CDR3 in DNA: TGTGCCAGCCCCGCCCCGGGACAGAGGACCAGACGGATAAATTCACCCCTCCACTTT.

The chain recombines TRBV7-8 with TRBJ2-7; 8 bases are shared with TRBD1. The germline gives CDR1 SGHVS, CDR2 FQNEAQ. With 1 base clipped from V and 0 bases from J, the junction kept 2 bases outside the gene matches. The CDR3 length is 15 residues. This CDR3 reads CASSLGQGSSYEQYF. The CDR3 DNA follows: TGTGCCAGCAGCTTAGGACAGGGGAGCTCCTACGAGCAGTACTTC. Together with reference TRBV7-8 and TRBJ2-7, the CDR3 gives the full variable domain: GAGVSQSPRYKVAKRGQDVALRCDPISGHVSLFWYQQALGQGPEFLTYFQNEAQLDKSGLPSDRFFAERPEGSVSTLKIQRTQQEDSAVYLCASSLGQGSSYEQYFGPGTRLTVT.

In this sample, this clone turned up a few times. The chain recombines TRBV30 with TRBJ1-1; 8 nucleotides match TRBD1. V lost 8 bases to trimming and J lost 1 base; unmatched junction nucleotides: 3. Per the germline V gene, CDR1 is GTSNPN and CDR2 is SVGIG (reference sequence). This CDR3 contains 12 residues. Written as DNA, the CDR3 is TGTGCCGGGGACAGGCCGAACACTGAAGCTTTCTTT. Translated: CAGDRPNTEAFF.

V is TRBV5-8 and J is TRBJ1-3; 10 bases are a match to TRBD1. Trimming cost V 8 bases and J 0 bases; bases outside gene matches: 5. Germline V gene data show CDR1 as SGHTS and CDR2 as YDEGEE. CDR3 length: 15 residues. The chain's CDR3 is CASSRDRGSGNTIYF. CDR3 in DNA: TGTGCCAGTTCCCGGGACAGGGGCTCTGGAAACACCATATATTTT.

V is TRBV19 and J is TRBJ1-1; 7 nucleotides line up with TRBD1. Unmatched junction bases numbered 5, after V lost 6 bases and J lost 1 base. The CDR3 is 14 amino acids. Germline CDR1 is LNHDA and CDR2 is SQIVND (reference sequence). CDR3 loop: CASREQGRNTEAFF. CDR3 nucleotide sequence: TGTGCCAGTAGAGAACAGGGGAGGAACACTGAAGCTTTCTTT.

The chain is built from TRBV2 and TRBJ2-7; possibly TRBD2 for D (5 bases). This CDR3 is 13 amino acids long. V was pared by 11 bases and J by 1 base, with 15 bases between. Germline loops: CDR1 SNHLY, CDR2 FYNNEI. In nucleotides, the CDR3 is TGTGCCCATCTACCGGCGGGTTCCTACGAGCAGTACTTC. Translation: CAHLPAGSYEQYF.

This chain links TRBV9 with TRBJ1-2; weak D call: TRBD1 (6 bases). CDR1 and CDR2 (germline): SGDLS, YYNGEE. Trimming removed 0 bases at V and 5 bases at J, with 11 bases between. The CDR3 is 14 residues long. CDR3 protein: CASSVAGDGYGYTF. Here the CDR3 DNA reads TGTGCCAGCAGCGTAGCAGGGGATGGATATGGCTACACCTTC.

The chain uses TRBV19 and TRBJ1-1; unclear D gene. The CDR3 has 13 amino acids. With 5 bases removed from V and 3 bases from J, the gap between germline ends came to 10 bases. In germline, CDR1 is LNHDA, CDR2 SQIVND (reference sequence). CDR3 region: CASSRVTDTEAFF. CDR3 in DNA: TGTGCCAGTAGTCGGGTGACGGACACTGAAGCTTTCTTT. The variable domain in full, completed from reference TRBV19 and TRBJ1-1, reads DGGITQSPKYLFRKEGQNVTLSCEQNLNHDAMYWYRQDPGQGLRLIYYSQIVNDFQKGDIAEGYSVSREKKESFPLTVTSAQKNPTAFYLCASSRVTDTEAFFGQGTRLTVV.

The chain has TRBV5-3 and TRBJ2-5, with 7 nucleotides matching TRBD2. TRBV5-3 is labeled an ORF, and its function is uncertain. CDR3 length: 13 amino acids. V shed 6 bases, J shed 5 bases, and the junction held 7 bases outside the gene matches. CDR3 protein: CARNSLREETQYF. CDR3 DNA sequence: TGTGCCAGAAACTCCTTGCGGGAGGAGACCCAGTACTTC.

The V and J genes are TRBV10-3 and TRBJ1-3, with TRBD1 matching over 10 bases. CDR3 length: 15 residues. The V gene end was trimmed by 6 bases and the J gene end by 4 bases; junction bases not matched to a gene: 6. Germline CDR1 and CDR2: ENHRY and SYGVKD. As DNA, the CDR3 is TGTGCCATCAGGGGACAGGGGAGCGTCGGAAACACCATATATTTT. It yields the protein CAIRGQGSVGNTIYF.

V usage is TRBV5-8 and J usage is TRBJ1-1; D unclear. V lost 1 base and J 0 bases, leaving 7 bases between the germline ends. CDR1 and CDR2 (germline): SGHTS, YDEGEE. The CDR3 is made up of 14 amino acids. The CDR3 here is CASSLTDLNTEAFF. DNA for the CDR3: TGTGCCAGCAGCTTGACAGATTTGAACACTGAAGCTTTCTTT.

The chain combines TRBV19 with TRBJ2-1; TRBD2 agrees at 7 bases. The length of the CDR3 is 16 residues. J gave up 0 bases and V 2 bases, and 4 bases lay outside the gene matches. CDR1 is LNHDA and CDR2 is SQIVND in the germline V gene (reference sequence). The CDR3 DNA is TGTGCCAGTAGTATACCGGGCGGGGGCTCCTACAATGAGCAGTTCTTC. Translating gives CASSIPGGGSYNEQFF.

This clone was seen just once. V usage is TRBV6-5 and J usage is TRBJ1-2; TRBD1 matches at 10 bases. The CDR3 has 14 amino acids. Germline trimming cut 6 bases from V and 3 bases from J; bases unmatched to any gene: 4. The germline gives CDR1 MNHEY, CDR2 SVGAGI. DNA for the CDR3: TGTGCCAGCAGGGGGACAGGGGAATACTATGGCTACACCTTC. Translating gives CASRGTGEYYGYTF.

The V and J genes are TRBV19 and TRBJ2-7; TRBD2 matches 7 bases. Losses at the gene ends were 3 bases for V and 2 bases for J; bases not matched to a gene: 13. This CDR3 spans 17 amino acids. Germline-derived CDR1 and CDR2 are LNHDA and SQIVND (reference sequence). The CDR3: CASSIGGSIIRAYEQYF. The CDR3, as DNA: TGTGCCAGTAGTATCGGGGGGAGTATCATTCGCGCCTACGAGCAGTACTTC.

With regard to this clone: The sample has other DNA sequences that encode this CDR3 too. The gene calls are TRBV5-6 and TRBJ1-3, with D unresolved. Germline V lookup: CDR1 SGHDT, CDR2 YYEEEE. The V and J ends lost 0 bases and 2 bases respectively, with 6 bases between them. CDR3 length: 14 amino acids. Here the CDR3 reads CASSLAGTGNTIYF. CDR3 DNA sequence: TGTGCCAGCAGCTTGGCCGGGACTGGAAACACCATATATTTT.

V is TRBV2 and J is TRBJ2-3, with TRBD2 matching over 7 bases. Trimming cost V 7 bases and J 2 bases; bases outside gene matches: 3. The germline CDR1 and CDR2 sequences are SNHLY and FYNNEI. There are 13 residues in the CDR3. CDR3 in amino acids: CASNLAVTDTQYF. DNA for the CDR3: TGTGCCAGCAATCTAGCGGTCACAGATACGCAGTATTTT.